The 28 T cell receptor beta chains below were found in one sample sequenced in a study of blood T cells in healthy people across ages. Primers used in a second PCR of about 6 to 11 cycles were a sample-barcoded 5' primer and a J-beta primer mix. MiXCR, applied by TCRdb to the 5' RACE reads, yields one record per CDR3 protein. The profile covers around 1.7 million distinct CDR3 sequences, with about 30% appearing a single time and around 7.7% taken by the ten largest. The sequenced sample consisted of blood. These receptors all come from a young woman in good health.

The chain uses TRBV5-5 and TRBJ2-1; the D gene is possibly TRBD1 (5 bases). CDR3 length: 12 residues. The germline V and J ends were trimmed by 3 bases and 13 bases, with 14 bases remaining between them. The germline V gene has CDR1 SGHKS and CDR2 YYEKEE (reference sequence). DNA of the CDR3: TGTGCCAGCAGCTGGATAGACAGTATACAGTTCTTC. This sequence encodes CASSWIDSIQFF.

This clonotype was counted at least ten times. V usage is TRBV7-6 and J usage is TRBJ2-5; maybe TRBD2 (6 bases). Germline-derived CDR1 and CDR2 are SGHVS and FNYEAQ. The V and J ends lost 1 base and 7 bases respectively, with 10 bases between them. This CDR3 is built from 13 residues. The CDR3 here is CASSLGQEGTQYF. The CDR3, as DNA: TGTGCCAGCAGCTTAGGGCAGGAGGGGACCCAGTACTTC.

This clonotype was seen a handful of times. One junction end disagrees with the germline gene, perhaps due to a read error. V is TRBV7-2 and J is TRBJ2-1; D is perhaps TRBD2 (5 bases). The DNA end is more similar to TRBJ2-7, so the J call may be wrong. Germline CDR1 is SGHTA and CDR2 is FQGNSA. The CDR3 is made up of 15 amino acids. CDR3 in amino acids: CVSSLDGNSYNEQYF. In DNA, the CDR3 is TGTGTCAGCAGCTTAGACGGGAACTCCTACAATGAGCAGTACTTC.

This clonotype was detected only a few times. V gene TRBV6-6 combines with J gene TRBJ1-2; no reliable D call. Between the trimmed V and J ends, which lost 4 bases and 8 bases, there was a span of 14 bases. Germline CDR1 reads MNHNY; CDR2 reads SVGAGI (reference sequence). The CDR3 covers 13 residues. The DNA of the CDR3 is TGTGCCAGCAGTTTGCCCGAGAGCGCCGGCTACACCTTC. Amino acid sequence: CASSLPESAGYTF.

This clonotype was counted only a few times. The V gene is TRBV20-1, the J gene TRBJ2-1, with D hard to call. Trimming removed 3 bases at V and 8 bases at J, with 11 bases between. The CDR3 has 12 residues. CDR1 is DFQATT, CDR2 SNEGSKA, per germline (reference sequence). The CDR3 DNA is TGCAGTGCTAGCATGAGTTCGGATGAGCAGTTCTTC. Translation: CSASMSSDEQFF.

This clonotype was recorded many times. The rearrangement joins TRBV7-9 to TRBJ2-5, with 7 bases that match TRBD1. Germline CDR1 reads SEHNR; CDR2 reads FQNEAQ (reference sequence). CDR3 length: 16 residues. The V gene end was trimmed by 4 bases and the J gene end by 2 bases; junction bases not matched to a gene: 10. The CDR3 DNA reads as TGTGCCAGCAGCTACACTACAGGGGTTGGGCAAGAGACCCAGTACTTC. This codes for CASSYTTGVGQETQYF. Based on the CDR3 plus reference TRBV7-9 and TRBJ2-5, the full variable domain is DTGVSQNPRHKITKRGQNVTFRCDPISEHNRLYWYRQTLGQGPEFLTYFQNEAQLEKSRLLSDRFSAERPKGSFSTLEIQRTEQGDSAMYLCASSYTTGVGQETQYFGPGTRLLVL.

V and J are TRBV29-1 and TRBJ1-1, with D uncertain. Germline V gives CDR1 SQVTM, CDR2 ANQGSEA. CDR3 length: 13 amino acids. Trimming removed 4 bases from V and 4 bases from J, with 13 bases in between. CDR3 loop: CSVVLLVGTEAFF. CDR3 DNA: TGCAGCGTTGTGTTACTCGTGGGCACTGAAGCTTTCTTT. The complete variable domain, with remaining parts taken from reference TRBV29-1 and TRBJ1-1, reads SAVISQKPSRDICQRGTSLTIQCQVDSQVTMMFWYRQQPGQSLTLIATANQGSEATYESGFVIDKFPISRPNLTFSTLTVSNMSPEDSSIYLCSVVLLVGTEAFFGQGTRLTVV.

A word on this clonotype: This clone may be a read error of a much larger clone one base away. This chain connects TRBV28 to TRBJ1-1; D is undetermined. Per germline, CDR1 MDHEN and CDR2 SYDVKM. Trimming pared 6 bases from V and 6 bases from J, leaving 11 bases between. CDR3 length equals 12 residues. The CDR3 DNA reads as TGTGCCAGCAGCCCTCTACTGGCTGAAGCTTTCTTT. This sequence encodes CASSPLLAEAFF.

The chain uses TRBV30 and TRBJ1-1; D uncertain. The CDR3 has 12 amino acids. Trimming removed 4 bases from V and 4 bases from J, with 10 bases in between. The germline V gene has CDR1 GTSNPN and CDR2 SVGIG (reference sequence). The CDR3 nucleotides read TGTGCCTGGAAAAGATATATCACTGAAGCTTTCTTT. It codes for CAWKRYITEAFF.

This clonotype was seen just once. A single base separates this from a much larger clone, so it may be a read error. CDR3 protein: CASSGTSGDNEQYF. The CDR3 DNA sequence: TGTGCCAGCAGCGGGACTAGCGGTGACAATGAGCAGTACTTC. This chain joins TRBV12-3 or TRBV12-4 and TRBJ2-4, with 11 bases aligning to TRBD2. V shed 6 bases and J 13 bases; nucleotides not matched to a gene: 11. The CDR3 spans 14 residues.

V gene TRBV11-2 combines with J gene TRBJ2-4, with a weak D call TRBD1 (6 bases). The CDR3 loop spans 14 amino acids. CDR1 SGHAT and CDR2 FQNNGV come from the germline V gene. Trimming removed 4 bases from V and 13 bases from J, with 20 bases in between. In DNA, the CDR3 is TGTGCCAGCAGCTCCGATTGGGGGCTGGATGAGCAGTACTTC. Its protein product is CASSSDWGLDEQYF.

The CDR3 DNA reads TGTGCCAGCAGCCGCGCAGATGGCCCAGATACGCAGTATTTT. Amino acid sequence: CASSRADGPDTQYF. The V call is TRBV6-5, the J call TRBJ2-3, with D uncertain. V gave up 6 bases and J gave up 4 bases, with 14 bases separating them. The CDR3 loop spans 14 amino acids. Germline V lookup: CDR1 MNHEY, CDR2 SVGAGI.

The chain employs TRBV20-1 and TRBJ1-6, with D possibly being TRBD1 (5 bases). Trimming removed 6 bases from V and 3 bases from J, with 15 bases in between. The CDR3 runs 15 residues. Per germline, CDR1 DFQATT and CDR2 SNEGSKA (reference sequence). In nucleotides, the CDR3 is TGCAGTGCCCCAGTAAGGGGAAACTATAATTCACCCCTCCACTTT. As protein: CSAPVRGNYNSPLHF.

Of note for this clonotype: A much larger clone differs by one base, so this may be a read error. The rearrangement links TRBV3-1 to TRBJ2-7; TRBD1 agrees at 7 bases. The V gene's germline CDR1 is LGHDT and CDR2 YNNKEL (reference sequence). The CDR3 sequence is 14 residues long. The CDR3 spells CAGSQEGQTYEQYF. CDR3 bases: TGTGCCGGCAGCCAAGAGGGACAGACCTACGAGCAGTACTTC.

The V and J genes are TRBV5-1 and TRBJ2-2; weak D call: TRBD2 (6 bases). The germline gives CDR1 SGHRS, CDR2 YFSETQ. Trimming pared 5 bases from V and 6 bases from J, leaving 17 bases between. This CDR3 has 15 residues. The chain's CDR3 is CASSPRAGEAGELFF. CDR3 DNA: TGCGCCAGCAGTCCCAGGGCCGGGGAGGCCGGGGAGCTGTTTTTT. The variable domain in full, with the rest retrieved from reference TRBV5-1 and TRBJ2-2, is KAGVTQTPRYLIKTRGQQVTLSCSPISGHRSVSWYQQTPGQGLQFLFEYFSETQRNKGNFPGRFSGRQFSNSRSEMNVSTLELGDSALYLCASSPRAGEAGELFFGEGSRLTVL.

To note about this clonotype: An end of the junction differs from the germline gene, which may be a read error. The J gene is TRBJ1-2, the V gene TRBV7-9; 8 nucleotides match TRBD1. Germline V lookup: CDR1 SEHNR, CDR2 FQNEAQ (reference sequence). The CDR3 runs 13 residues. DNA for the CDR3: TGTGCCAACAGCTTCACCGGACAGGGCGGCTACACCTTC. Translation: CANSFTGQGGYTF.

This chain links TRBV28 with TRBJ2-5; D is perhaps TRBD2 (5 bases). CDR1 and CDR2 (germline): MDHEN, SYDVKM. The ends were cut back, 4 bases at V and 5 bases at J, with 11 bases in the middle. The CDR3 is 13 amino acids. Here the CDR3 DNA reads TGTGCCAGCAGTTCCCAACAGCGGGAGACCCAGTACTTC. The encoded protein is CASSSQQRETQYF.

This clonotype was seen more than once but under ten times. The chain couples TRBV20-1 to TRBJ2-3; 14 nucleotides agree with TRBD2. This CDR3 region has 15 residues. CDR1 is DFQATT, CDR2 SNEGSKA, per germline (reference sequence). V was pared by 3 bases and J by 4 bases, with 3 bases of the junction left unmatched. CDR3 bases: TGCAGTGCTAGGGTGACTAGCGGGAGGGCAGATACGCAGTATTTT. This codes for CSARVTSGRADTQYF.

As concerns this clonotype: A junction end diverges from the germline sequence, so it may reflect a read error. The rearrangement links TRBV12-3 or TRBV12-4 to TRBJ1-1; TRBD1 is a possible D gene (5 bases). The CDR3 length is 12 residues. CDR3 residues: CAGSWGREEAFF. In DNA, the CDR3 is TGTGCCGGCAGTTGGGGCAGGGAGGAAGCTTTCTTT.

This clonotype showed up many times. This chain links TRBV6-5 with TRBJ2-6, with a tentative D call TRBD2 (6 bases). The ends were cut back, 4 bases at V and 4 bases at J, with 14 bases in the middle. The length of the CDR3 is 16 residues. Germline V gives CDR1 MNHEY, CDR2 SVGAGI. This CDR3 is CASSLEGGGGANVLTF. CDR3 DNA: TGTGCCAGCAGTTTAGAGGGAGGAGGAGGGGCCAACGTCCTGACTTTC.

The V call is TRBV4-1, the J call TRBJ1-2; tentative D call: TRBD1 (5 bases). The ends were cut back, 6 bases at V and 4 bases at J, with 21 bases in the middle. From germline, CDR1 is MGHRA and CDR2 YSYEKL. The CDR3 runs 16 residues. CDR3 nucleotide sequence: TGCGCCAGCAGACAGCCCCTACTCCGGAGGGGCTATGGCTACACCTTC. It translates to CASRQPLLRRGYGYTF.

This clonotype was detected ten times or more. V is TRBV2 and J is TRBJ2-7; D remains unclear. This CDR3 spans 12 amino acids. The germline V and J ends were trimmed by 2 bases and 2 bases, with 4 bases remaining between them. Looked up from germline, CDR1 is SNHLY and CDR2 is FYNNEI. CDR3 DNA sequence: TGTGCCAGCAGTGAATCAACCTACGAGCAGTACTTC. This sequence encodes CASSESTYEQYF.

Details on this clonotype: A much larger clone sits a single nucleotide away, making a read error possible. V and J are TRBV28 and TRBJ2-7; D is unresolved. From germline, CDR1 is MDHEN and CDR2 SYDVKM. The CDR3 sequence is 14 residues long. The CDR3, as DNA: TGTGCCAGCAGTGCAGCTTTATACTCCTACAAGCAGTACTTC. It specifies CASSAALYSYKQYF.

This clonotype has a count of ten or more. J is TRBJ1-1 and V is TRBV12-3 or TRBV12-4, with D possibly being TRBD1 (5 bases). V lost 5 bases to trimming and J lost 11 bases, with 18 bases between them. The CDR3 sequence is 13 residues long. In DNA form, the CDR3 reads TGTGCCAGCAGTCCCGACAGTCACAGGAGGGCTTTCTTT. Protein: CASSPDSHRRAFF.

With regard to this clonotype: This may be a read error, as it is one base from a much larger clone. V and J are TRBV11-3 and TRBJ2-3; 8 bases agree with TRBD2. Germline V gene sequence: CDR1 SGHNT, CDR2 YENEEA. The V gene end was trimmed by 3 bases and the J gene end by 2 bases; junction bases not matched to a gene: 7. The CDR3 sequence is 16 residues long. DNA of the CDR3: TGTGCCAGCAGCTTGGGACTAGATTGGTTCACAGATACGCAGTATTTT. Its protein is CASSLGLDWFTDTQYF.

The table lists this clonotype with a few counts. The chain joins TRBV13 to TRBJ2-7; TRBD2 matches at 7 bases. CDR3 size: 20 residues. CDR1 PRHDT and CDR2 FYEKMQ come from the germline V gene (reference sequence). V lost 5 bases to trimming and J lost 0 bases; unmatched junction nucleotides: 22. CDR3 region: CASSPRAPTVSGQTSYEQYF. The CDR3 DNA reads TGTGCCAGCAGCCCCCGGGCCCCTACCGTTAGCGGGCAAACCTCCTACGAGCAGTACTTC.

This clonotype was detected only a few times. CDR3 amino acids: CASSPGGPYNEQFF. The CDR3 DNA reads as TGTGCCAGCAGCCCCGGGGGGCCCTACAATGAGCAGTTCTTC. This sequence joins TRBV7-3 and TRBJ2-1; D perhaps matches TRBD2 (7 bases). The CDR3 is 14 residues long. In germline, CDR1 is SGHTA, CDR2 FQGTGA. V was clipped by 5 bases and J by 2 bases, with 10 bases between them.

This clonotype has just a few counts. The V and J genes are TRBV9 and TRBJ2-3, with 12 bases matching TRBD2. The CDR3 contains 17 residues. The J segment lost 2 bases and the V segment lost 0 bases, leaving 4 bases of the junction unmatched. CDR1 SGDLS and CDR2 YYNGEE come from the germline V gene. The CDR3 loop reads CASSVALAGGPTDTQYF. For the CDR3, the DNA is TGTGCCAGCAGCGTAGCGCTAGCGGGAGGGCCCACAGATACGCAGTATTTT.